One sample yielded the 24 T cell receptor beta chains listed below, sequenced in a study of OX40 agonist ivuxolimab in advanced cancers. The table came from immunoSEQ multiplex PCR; TCRdb's copy has only in-frame clones and leaves some out. The sample lists 120,000 or so clones; 80% to 95% were seen once. Here the sequenced sample was CD4+ or CD8+ T cells sorted from blood, taken in a trial of the OX40 agonist ivuxolimab. All receptors come from an adult with an advanced solid tumor such as melanoma, head and neck, liver or kidney cancer.

CDR3 amino acids: CASSEHDGYNEQFF. The CDR3 DNA reads as TGTGCCAGCAGTGAACACGACGGATACAATGAGCAGTTCTTC. The chain recombines TRBV25-1 with TRBJ2-1; D call uncertain. Trimming shortened V by 2 bases and J by 4 bases, and 9 bases separated the two germline ends. The V gene's germline CDR1 is MGHDK and CDR2 SYGVNS. This CDR3 contains 14 residues.

The chain couples TRBV5-1 to TRBJ2-3, with no clear D. V lost 3 bases and J 6 bases, leaving 11 bases between the germline ends. The CDR3 sequence is 13 residues long. In germline, CDR1 is SGHRS, CDR2 YFSETQ. DNA for the CDR3: TGCGCCAGCAGCTCCCGGGTCGGTGATACGCAGTATTTT. Translating gives CASSSRVGDTQYF.

The rearrangement uses TRBV7-8 and TRBJ1-5; maybe TRBD1 (6 bases). CDR1 SGHVS and CDR2 FQNEAQ come from the germline V gene. This CDR3 comprises 16 residues. The V and J ends lost 2 bases and 2 bases respectively, with 13 bases between them. The CDR3: CASSLTQGTGNQPQHF. CDR3 in DNA: TGTGCCAGCAGCTTAACACAGGGTACCGGCAATCAGCCCCAGCATTTT.

This rearrangement joins TRBV19 to TRBJ1-1; a possible D gene is TRBD1 (6 bases). The CDR3 extends over 13 amino acids. With 5 bases removed from V and 8 bases from J, the gap between germline ends came to 15 bases. Germline V gene sequence: CDR1 LNHDA, CDR2 SQIVND (reference sequence). The CDR3 is CASSFLGQSEAFF. CDR3 DNA: TGTGCCAGTAGTTTCCTTGGACAGTCAGAAGCTTTCTTT.

The rearrangement uses TRBV21-1 and TRBJ2-1; TRBD2 is taken as the D call from the table, unchecked against the DNA. TRBV21-1 corresponds to a pseudogene. The CDR3 has 20 amino acids. This CDR3 reads CASSKNTQGQGLAWYNEQFF. CDR3 DNA: TGTGCCAGCAGCAAAAATACCCAGGGGCAGGGACTAGCGTGGTACAATGAGCAGTTCTTC.

The chain carries TRBV7-9 and TRBJ1-4; D is uncertain. CDR1 SEHNR and CDR2 FQNEAQ come from the germline V gene (reference sequence). The CDR3 length is 12 residues. V dropped 11 bases and J dropped 5 bases, with 12 bases sitting between them. CDR3 loop: CAGSTVNEKLFF. The CDR3 DNA reads TGTGCCGGTTCGACCGTGAATGAAAAACTGTTTTTT.

The CDR3 nucleotides are TGCAGGGAACAGGGGGTTACTGAAGCTTTCTTT. Translation gives CREQGVTEAFF. The gene calls are TRBV20-1 and TRBJ1-1, with TRBD1 identical over 8 bases. The length of the CDR3 is 11 residues. The germline CDR1 and CDR2 sequences are DFQATT and SNEGSKA (reference sequence).

This chain uses TRBV9 with TRBJ2-3; 16 positions match TRBD2. V gave up 0 bases and J gave up 4 bases; unmatched junction bases: 11. Looked up from germline, CDR1 is SGDLS and CDR2 is YYNGEE. There are 20 residues in the CDR3. CDR3 sequence: CASSVAEGTSGRAGPDTQYF. In nucleotides, the CDR3 is TGTGCCAGCAGCGTAGCCGAGGGGACTAGCGGGAGGGCTGGCCCAGATACGCAGTATTTT.

This clone was seen a single time. The V and J genes are TRBV19 and TRBJ2-2; D unresolved. This CDR3 region has 13 residues. Germline-derived CDR1 and CDR2 are LNHDA and SQIVND (reference sequence). The V end lost 5 bases, the J end lost 4 bases, and 8 bases lay between the germline ends. This CDR3 reads CASSFLGTGELFF. The CDR3 DNA is TGTGCCAGTAGTTTTCTGGGCACCGGGGAGCTGTTTTTT. Full variable domain (outside the CDR3, taken from reference TRBV19 and TRBJ2-2): DGGITQSPKYLFRKEGQNVTLSCEQNLNHDAMYWYRQDPGQGLRLIYYSQIVNDFQKGDIAEGYSVSREKKESFPLTVTSAQKNPTAFYLCASSFLGTGELFFGEGSRLTVL.

Of note for this clone: The sample has other DNA sequences that encode this CDR3 too. The gene calls are TRBV14 and TRBJ2-5; D call uncertain. CDR1 and CDR2 from the germline V gene are SGHDN and FVKESK. CDR3 size: 12 residues. V was pared by 1 base and J by 2 bases, with 2 bases between. The CDR3 nucleotides read TGTGCCAGCAGCCAAGTACAAGAGACCCAGTACTTC. This translates into CASSQVQETQYF.

This clone occurred once. V usage is TRBV7-3 and J usage is TRBJ2-1; D is possibly TRBD1 or TRBD2 (5 bases each). V was pared by 5 bases and J by 9 bases, with 14 bases between. There are 13 residues in the CDR3. Germline V gene sequence: CDR1 SGHTA, CDR2 FQGTGA. CDR3: CASSLYSDSEQFF. In nucleotides, the CDR3 is TGTGCCAGCAGCCTCTATAGCGACAGTGAGCAGTTCTTC.

This chain connects TRBV19 to TRBJ2-2, with D perhaps matching TRBD2 (5 bases). V dropped 7 bases and J dropped 0 bases, with 12 bases sitting between them. CDR1 is LNHDA, CDR2 SQIVND, per germline (reference sequence). This CDR3 region has 15 residues. As DNA, the CDR3 is TGTGCCAGTAATACCCGGGGAGCGAACACCGGGGAGCTGTTTTTT. As protein: CASNTRGANTGELFF. The full variable domain, with the rest looked up from reference TRBV19 and TRBJ2-2, is DGGITQSPKYLFRKEGQNVTLSCEQNLNHDAMYWYRQDPGQGLRLIYYSQIVNDFQKGDIAEGYSVSREKKESFPLTVTSAQKNPTAFYLCASNTRGANTGELFFGEGSRLTVL.

This clone occurred once. This rearrangement joins TRBV6-6 to TRBJ1-1; 9 positions agree with TRBD1. The CDR3 is made up of 15 amino acids. Germline loops: CDR1 MNHNY, CDR2 SVGAGI (reference sequence). J lost 11 bases, V lost 7 bases, and 17 bases had no gene match. CDR3 protein: CASTASDRGNLRAFF. The CDR3, as DNA: TGTGCCAGCACTGCATCCGACAGGGGGAACCTTCGGGCTTTCTTT.

V gene TRBV25-1 combines with J gene TRBJ2-1; no firm D call. The germline V and J ends were trimmed by 5 bases and 5 bases, with 13 bases remaining between them. The CDR3 length is 14 residues. CDR1 and CDR2 from the germline V gene are MGHDK and SYGVNS. The CDR3 DNA follows: TGTGCCAGCAGTCACAGTAACCTGAACAATGAGCAGTTCTTC. Its protein is CASSHSNLNNEQFF.

The V and J genes are TRBV25-1 and TRBJ1-6; a weak D match, TRBD1 (5 bases). CDR3 size: 14 residues. The germline V gene has CDR1 MGHDK and CDR2 SYGVNS. V was shortened by 2 bases and J by 9 bases, with 11 bases between the two germline ends. The chain's CDR3 is CASSELGGVSPLHF. For the CDR3, the DNA is TGTGCCAGCAGTGAACTGGGGGGAGTTTCACCCCTCCACTTT.

The chain is built from TRBV28 and TRBJ1-4, with D unclear. Looked up from germline, CDR1 is MDHEN and CDR2 is SYDVKM. Trimming removed 3 bases at V and 7 bases at J, with 9 bases between. This CDR3 is built from 13 residues. The DNA of the CDR3 is TGTGCCAGCAGTTTTCATGCCCCTGAAAAACTGTTTTTT. It specifies CASSFHAPEKLFF.

The sample holds a few counts of this clone. This chain connects TRBV6-4 to TRBJ2-3; D not certain. The length of the CDR3 is 15 residues. The germline gives CDR1 MRHNA, CDR2 SNTAGT. V was pared by 5 bases and J by 0 bases, with 12 bases between. CDR3 region: CASSKSIASTDTQYF. CDR3 nucleotide sequence: TGTGCCAGCAGTAAAAGCATTGCTAGCACAGATACGCAGTATTTT.

The V call is TRBV19, the J call TRBJ1-1; D call uncertain. Trimming took off 6 bases at V and 4 bases at J, with 12 bases between the two ends. The germline V gene encodes CDR1 LNHDA and CDR2 SQIVND (reference sequence). The CDR3 runs 13 residues. CDR3 sequence (DNA): TGTGCCAGTAGGCCCGATAGGACCACTGAAGCTTTCTTT. Translation gives CASRPDRTTEAFF.

The rearrangement joins TRBV15 to TRBJ2-1, with 12 bases matching TRBD2. The CDR3 extends over 17 amino acids. V lost 2 bases, J lost 9 bases, and 11 bases stayed unmatched. In germline, CDR1 is LNHNV, CDR2 YYDKDF (reference sequence). The CDR3 region has the DNA TGTGCCACCAGCAGACGCACAGCTAGCGGGAGGGCCGGTGAGCAGTTCTTC. Encoded protein: CATSRRTASGRAGEQFF.

DNA for the CDR3: TGTGCCAGCAGGAATGGACAGGTACCCTATGGCTACACCTTC. It codes for CASRNGQVPYGYTF. The V call is TRBV28, the J call TRBJ1-2; 7 nucleotides line up with TRBD1. The CDR3 spans 14 residues. Germline V gives CDR1 MDHEN, CDR2 SYDVKM. Losses at the gene ends were 6 bases for V and 4 bases for J; bases not matched to a gene: 8.

The chain employs TRBV4-1 and TRBJ2-3, with 7 bases aligning to TRBD2. The CDR3 contains 13 residues. Germline values: CDR1 MGHRA, CDR2 YSYEKL. V gave up 4 bases and J gave up 4 bases; unmatched junction bases: 2. CDR3 nucleotides: TGCGCCAGCAGCCTTGCGGGGGCAGATACGCAGTATTTT. Translation: CASSLAGADTQYF.

This chain connects TRBV5-1 to TRBJ2-3; 9 nucleotides match TRBD1. Germline V gene sequence: CDR1 SGHRS, CDR2 YFSETQ. After removal of 5 bases from V and 3 bases from J, the junction contained 4 bases not matched to a gene. CDR3 size: 14 residues. The CDR3 spells CASRRTGETDTQYF. Written as DNA, the CDR3 is TGCGCCAGCAGGAGGACAGGGGAGACAGATACGCAGTATTTT. Full variable domain (outside the CDR3, taken from reference TRBV5-1 and TRBJ2-3): KAGVTQTPRYLIKTRGQQVTLSCSPISGHRSVSWYQQTPGQGLQFLFEYFSETQRNKGNFPGRFSGRQFSNSRSEMNVSTLELGDSALYLCASRRTGETDTQYFGPGTRLTVL.

CDR3 amino acids: CASRPQGAGETQYF. The DNA of the CDR3 is TGTGCCAGTAGGCCACAGGGGGCAGGAGAGACCCAGTACTTC. V and J are TRBV19 and TRBJ2-5; 9 nucleotides match TRBD1. Germline V gives CDR1 LNHDA, CDR2 SQIVND (reference sequence). V was pared by 6 bases and J by 4 bases, with 6 bases of the junction left unmatched. CDR3 size: 14 residues.

The chain recombines TRBV7-2 with TRBJ2-7, with 9 positions matching TRBD1. CDR1 is SGHTA and CDR2 is FQGNSA in the germline V gene. The CDR3 consists of 14 residues. Trimming cost V 5 bases and J 4 bases; bases outside gene matches: 6. As DNA, the CDR3 is TGTGCCAGCAGCAACGGACAGGGGAGGTACGAGCAGTACTTC. The encoded protein is CASSNGQGRYEQYF.